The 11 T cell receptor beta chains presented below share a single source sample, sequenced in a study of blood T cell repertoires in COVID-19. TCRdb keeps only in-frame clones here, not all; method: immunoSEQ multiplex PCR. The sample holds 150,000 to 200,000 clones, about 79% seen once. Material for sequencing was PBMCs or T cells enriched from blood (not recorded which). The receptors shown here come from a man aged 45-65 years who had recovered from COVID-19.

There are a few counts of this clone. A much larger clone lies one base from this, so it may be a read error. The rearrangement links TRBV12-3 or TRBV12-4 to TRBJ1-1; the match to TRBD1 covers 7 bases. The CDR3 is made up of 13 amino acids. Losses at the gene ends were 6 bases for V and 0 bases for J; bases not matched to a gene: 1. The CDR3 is CASRGQMNTEAFF. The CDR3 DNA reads TGTGCCAGCAGGGGACAGATGAACACTGAAGCTTTCTTT.

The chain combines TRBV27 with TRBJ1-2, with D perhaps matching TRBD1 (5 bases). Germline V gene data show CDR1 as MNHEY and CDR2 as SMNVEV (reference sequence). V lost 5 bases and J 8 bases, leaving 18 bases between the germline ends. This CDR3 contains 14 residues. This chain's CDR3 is CASSPDGGYGGYTF. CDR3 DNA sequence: TGTGCCAGCAGTCCCGACGGGGGGTACGGAGGCTACACCTTC.

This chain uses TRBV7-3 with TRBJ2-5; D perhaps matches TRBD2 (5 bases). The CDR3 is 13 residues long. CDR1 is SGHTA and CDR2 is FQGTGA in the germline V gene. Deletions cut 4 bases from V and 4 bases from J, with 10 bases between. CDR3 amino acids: CASSSGKSETQYF. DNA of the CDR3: TGTGCCAGCAGCTCGGGGAAATCAGAGACCCAGTACTTC.

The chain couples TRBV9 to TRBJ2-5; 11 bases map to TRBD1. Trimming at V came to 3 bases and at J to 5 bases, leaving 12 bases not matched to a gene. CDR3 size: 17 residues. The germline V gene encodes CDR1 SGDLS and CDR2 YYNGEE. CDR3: CASSGTGGGLSRETQYF. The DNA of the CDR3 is TGTGCCAGCAGCGGGACAGGGGGCGGATTATCTCGGGAGACCCAGTACTTC.

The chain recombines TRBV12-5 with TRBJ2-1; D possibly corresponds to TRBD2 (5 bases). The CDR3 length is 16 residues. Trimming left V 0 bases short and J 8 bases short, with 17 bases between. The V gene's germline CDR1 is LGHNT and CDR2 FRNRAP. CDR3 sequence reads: CASGLVVRGTMDEQFF. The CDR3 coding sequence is TGTGCTAGTGGTTTGGTGGTTCGGGGAACTATGGATGAGCAGTTCTTC.

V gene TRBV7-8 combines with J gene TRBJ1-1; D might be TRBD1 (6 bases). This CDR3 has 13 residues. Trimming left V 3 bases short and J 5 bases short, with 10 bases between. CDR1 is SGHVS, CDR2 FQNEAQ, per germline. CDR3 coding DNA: TGTGCCAGCAGCTTTCTAACAGGGACTGAAGCTTTCTTT. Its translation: CASSFLTGTEAFF. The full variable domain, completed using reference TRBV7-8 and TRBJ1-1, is GAGVSQSPRYKVAKRGQDVALRCDPISGHVSLFWYQQALGQGPEFLTYFQNEAQLDKSGLPSDRFFAERPEGSVSTLKIQRTQQEDSAVYLCASSFLTGTEAFFGQGTRLTVV.

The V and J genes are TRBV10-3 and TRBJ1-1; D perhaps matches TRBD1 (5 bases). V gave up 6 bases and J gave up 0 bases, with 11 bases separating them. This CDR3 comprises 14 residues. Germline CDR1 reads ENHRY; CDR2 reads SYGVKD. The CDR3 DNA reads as TGTGCCATCAGGGAACAGGTCATGAACACTGAAGCTTTCTTT. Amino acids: CAIREQVMNTEAFF.

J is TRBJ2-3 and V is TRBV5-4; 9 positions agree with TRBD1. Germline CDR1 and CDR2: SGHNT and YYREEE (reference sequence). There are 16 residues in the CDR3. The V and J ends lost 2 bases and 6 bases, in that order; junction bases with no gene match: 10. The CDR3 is CASSFYTGGGMDTQYF. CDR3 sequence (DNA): TGTGCCAGCAGCTTCTATACAGGGGGCGGGATGGATACGCAGTATTTT.

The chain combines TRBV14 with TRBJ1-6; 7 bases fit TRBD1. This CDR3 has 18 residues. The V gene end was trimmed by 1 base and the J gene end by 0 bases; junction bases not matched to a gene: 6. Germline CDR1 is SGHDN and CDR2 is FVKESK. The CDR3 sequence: CASSQAVRGISYNSPLHF. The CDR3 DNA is TGTGCCAGCAGCCAAGCGGTCAGGGGGATCTCCTATAATTCACCCCTCCACTTT. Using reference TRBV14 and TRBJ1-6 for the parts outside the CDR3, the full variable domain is EAGVTQFPSHSVIEKGQTVTLRCDPISGHDNLYWYRRVMGKEIKFLLHFVKESKQDESGMPNNRFLAERTGGTYSTLKVQPAELEDSGVYFCASSQAVRGISYNSPLHFGNGTRLTVT.

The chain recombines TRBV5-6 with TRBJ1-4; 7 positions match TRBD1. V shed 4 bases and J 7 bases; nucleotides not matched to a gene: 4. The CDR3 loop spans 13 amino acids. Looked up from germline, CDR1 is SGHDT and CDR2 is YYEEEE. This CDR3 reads CASSHRDSEKLFF. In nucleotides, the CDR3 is TGTGCCAGCAGCCACCGGGACAGTGAAAAACTGTTTTTT.

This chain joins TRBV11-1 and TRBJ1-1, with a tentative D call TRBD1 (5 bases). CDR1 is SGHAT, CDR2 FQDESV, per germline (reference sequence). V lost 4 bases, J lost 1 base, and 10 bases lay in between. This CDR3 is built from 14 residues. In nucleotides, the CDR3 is TGTGCCAGCAGCTCTCGACAGACGAACACTGAAGCTTTCTTT. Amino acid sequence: CASSSRQTNTEAFF.